The 14 T cell receptor beta chains below all came from one sample that was sequenced in a study of post-analysis software for immune sequencing data. The library was made from cDNA and included unique molecular identifiers. Using its own MiXCR run on the PCR reads, TCRdb lists one record per CDR3 protein. The repertoire holds 820,000 or so distinct CDR3 sequences, approximately 57% seen once, with over 4% in the top ten. The antigens for these receptors are not known. The study's findings and limits: Roughly 5 TRBV segments (TRBV5-6, TRBV5-1 and TRBV20-1 among them) occurred more frequently in patients than in controls.

The sample taken for sequencing was blood. These receptors all stem from a girl between 5 and 17 years old with multiple sclerosis.

This chain uses TRBV20-1 with TRBJ2-3; weak D call: TRBD2 (6 bases). This CDR3 has 16 residues. V lost 5 bases, J lost 4 bases, and 22 bases lay in between. Germline CDR1 reads DFQATT; CDR2 reads SNEGSKA (reference sequence). This CDR3 is CSASTSSGGNADTQYF. In nucleotides, the CDR3 is TGCAGTGCTTCTACCTCCAGCGGAGGGAATGCAGATACGCAGTATTTT.

Here the CDR3 reads CASSLGVRGRDEQFF. The CDR3 DNA reads TGCGCCAGCAGCTTGGGGGTCAGGGGGCGAGATGAGCAGTTCTTC. The V call is TRBV5-1, the J call TRBJ2-1, with 8 bases aligning to TRBD1. The CDR3 extends over 15 amino acids. Unmatched junction bases numbered 7, after V lost 0 bases and J lost 8 bases. Germline V gene sequence: CDR1 SGHRS, CDR2 YFSETQ.

V usage is TRBV10-3 and J usage is TRBJ1-2; a weak D match, TRBD1 (6 bases). There are 17 residues in the CDR3. Germline-derived CDR1 and CDR2 are ENHRY and SYGVKD. The V gene lost 0 bases and the J gene lost 0 bases, with 14 bases spanning the gap. The DNA for the CDR3 is TGTGCCATCAGTGAGTCGAGGATGGCAGGGGCTAACTATGGCTACACCTTC. Translating gives CAISESRMAGANYGYTF.

This clonotype was seen a few times. This sequence joins TRBV20-1 and TRBJ2-7, with TRBD2 matching over 10 bases. Germline V CDR1 and CDR2: DFQATT, SNEGSKA (reference sequence). With V trimmed by 4 bases and J by 0 bases, 6 bases remained unmatched. The CDR3 consists of 15 residues. CDR3 sequence: CSATAGTSVSYEQYF. In DNA form, the CDR3 reads TGCAGTGCTACCGCCGGGACTAGCGTCTCCTACGAGCAGTACTTC.

The V and J genes are TRBV11-2 and TRBJ2-3, with TRBD2 matching over 8 bases. Germline lookup yields CDR1 SGHAT and CDR2 FQNNGV. The length of the CDR3 is 18 residues. J was trimmed by 1 base and V by 5 bases; bases with no gene match: 14. The CDR3, as DNA: TGTGCCAGCAGCCAAGGAGCGGGAGTTGGGGGAGGCACAGATACGCAGTATTTT. This translates into CASSQGAGVGGGTDTQYF.

This rearrangement joins TRBV29-1 to TRBJ2-6; D call uncertain. This CDR3 is built from 18 residues. CDR1 is SQVTM, CDR2 ANQGSEA, per germline. The V gene lost 0 bases and the J gene lost 0 bases, with 15 bases spanning the gap. The CDR3 sequence is CSVEDGRQTHSGANVLTF. In DNA, the CDR3 is TGCAGCGTTGAAGATGGTCGGCAGACCCACTCTGGGGCCAACGTCCTGACTTTC.

V is TRBV12-3 or TRBV12-4 and J is TRBJ2-5; TRBD1 might be the D (6 bases). CDR3 length: 15 amino acids. The CDR3 here is CVTLAQGLRGWTQYF. In nucleotides, the CDR3 is TGTGTCACCCTCGCCCAGGGGCTACGGGGATGGACCCAGTACTTC.

The V gene is TRBV27, the J gene TRBJ2-7; no firm D call. Germline values: CDR1 MNHEY, CDR2 SMNVEV (reference sequence). V lost 5 bases, J lost 1 base, and 12 bases lay in between. The CDR3 is 14 residues long. CDR3: CASSPRVVSYEQYF. DNA for the CDR3: TGTGCCAGCAGTCCCCGTGTGGTGTCCTACGAGCAGTACTTC.

This clonotype has just a few counts. The chain couples TRBV10-3 to TRBJ2-1; possibly TRBD2 for D (6 bases). From germline, CDR1 is ENHRY and CDR2 SYGVKD. The V and J ends lost 4 bases and 1 base respectively, with 11 bases between them. The CDR3 covers 15 residues. The CDR3 is CAISGGGVSYNEQFF. For the CDR3, the DNA is TGTGCCATCAGTGGTGGAGGGGTATCCTACAATGAGCAGTTCTTC.

This chain uses TRBV29-1 with TRBJ2-4; 14 nucleotides match TRBD2. CDR1 SQVTM and CDR2 ANQGSEA come from the germline V gene. V dropped 5 bases and J dropped 0; count of bases not matched to a gene: 6. The CDR3 consists of 17 residues. The DNA of the CDR3 is TGCAGCGTTAGACTAGCGGGAGGGCCTGTAGCCAAAAACATTCAGTACTTC. Its translation is CSVRLAGGPVAKNIQYF. The full variable domain, its missing parts supplied by reference TRBV29-1 and TRBJ2-4, is SAVISQKPSRDICQRGTSLTIQCQVDSQVTMMFWYRQQPGQSLTLIATANQGSEATYESGFVIDKFPISRPNLTFSTLTVSNMSPEDSSIYLCSVRLAGGPVAKNIQYFGAGTRLSVL.

The J gene is TRBJ2-1, the V gene TRBV20-1; D gene unclear. The CDR3 extends over 15 amino acids. CDR1 and CDR2 from the germline V gene are DFQATT and SNEGSKA (reference sequence). Trimming removed 6 bases from V and 2 bases from J, with 17 bases in between. The CDR3 protein is CSARVLSGAYNEQFF. The CDR3 coding sequence is TGCAGTGCGCGCGTCCTGTCTGGGGCCTACAATGAGCAGTTCTTC.

This chain uses TRBV12-3 or TRBV12-4 with TRBJ2-3, with 10 bases that match TRBD2. The CDR3 is 15 amino acids. V gave up 5 bases and J gave up 7 bases; unmatched junction bases: 9. DNA for the CDR3: TGTGCCAGCAGTAAAAGCGGGGGGGTGGGGAATACGCAGTATTTT. Translated, it gives CASSKSGGVGNTQYF.

The genes are TRBV3-1 and TRBJ2-4, with D perhaps TRBD1 (6 bases). The last part of the DNA fits TRBJ2-7 better; the J call may be wrong. Germline V gives CDR1 LGHDT, CDR2 YNNKEL (reference sequence). This CDR3 is 14 amino acids long. The CDR3 DNA reads as TGTGCCAGCAGCCAAGATGGGACAAACTACGAGCAGTACTTC. This sequence encodes CASSQDGTNYEQYF.

The chain joins TRBV20-1 to TRBJ2-5, with TRBD2 matching 9 bases. Germline assignment: CDR1 DFQATT and CDR2 SNEGSKA (reference sequence). J was trimmed by 0 bases and V by 0 bases; bases with no gene match: 11. This CDR3 contains 18 residues. Here the CDR3 DNA reads TGCAGTGCTAGAGAGGAAGCGGGGGGAGTATTGTACCAAGAGACCCAGTACTTC. Its protein product is CSAREEAGGVLYQETQYF.